This section outlines one T cell receptor beta chain sequence together with its context. This entry comes from a study of blood T cell repertoires in COVID-19. Study details: Material from acute and convalescent COVID-19 was sourced from the United States, Italy and Spain.

Germline V gene sequence: CDR1 SQVTM, CDR2 ANQGSEA. With 5 bases clipped from V and 5 bases from J, the junction kept 10 bases outside the gene matches. This CDR3 spans 15 amino acids. TCRdb's table, derived via immunoSEQ multiplex PCR, lists solely in-frame clones and lacks some. The profile shows 100,000 to 150,000 clones, approximately 82% of them singletons. This receptor was taken from a woman aged 45 to 65 with acute or convalescent COVID-19. This sequence joins TRBV29-1 and TRBJ2-2; TRBD1 matches at 8 bases. Sequences were obtained from peripheral blood. As DNA, the CDR3 is TGCAGCGTTTCCTCAGGGGGCGGCGGGACCGGGGAGCTGTTTTTT. Translated, it gives CSVSSGGGGTGELFF.